This T cell receptor beta chain was captured by sequencing in a study of cytomegalovirus exposure and HLA in healthy donors. Study outcomes and limitations: Whilst most TCR sequences proved rare, a subset of public TCRs occurred across many donors.

As regards this clone: The antigen is not known.

Primers included in the PCR were 60 Vbeta and 13 Jbeta primers. Profiling relied on immunoSEQ multiplex PCR, and the TCRdb table lists in-frame clones only, not all of them. The sample has tens of thousands of clones. Looked up from germline, CDR1 is MNHNY and CDR2 is SVGAGI (reference sequence). Trimming cost V 5 bases and J 9 bases, with 17 bases left between them. The CDR3 is 14 amino acids. Sequenced: PBMCs. The origin of this receptor is a man between 50 and 59 years old in good health and CMV-seropositive. V and J are TRBV6-6 and TRBJ1-5; no clear D. CDR3 in DNA: TGTGCCAGCAGTCCGGCCCCACTAGGATCGCCCCAGCATTTT. Translating it yields CASSPAPLGSPQHF.